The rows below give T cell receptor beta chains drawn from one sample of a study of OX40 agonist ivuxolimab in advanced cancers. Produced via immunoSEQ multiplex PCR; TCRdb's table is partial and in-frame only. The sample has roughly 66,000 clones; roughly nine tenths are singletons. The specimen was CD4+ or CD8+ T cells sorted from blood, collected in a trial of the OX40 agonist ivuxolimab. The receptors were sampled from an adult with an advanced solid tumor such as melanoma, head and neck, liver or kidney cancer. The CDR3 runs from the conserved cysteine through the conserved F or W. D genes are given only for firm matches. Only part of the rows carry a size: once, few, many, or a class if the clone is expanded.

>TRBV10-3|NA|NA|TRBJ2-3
CAISGGNTDTQYF
TGTGCCATCAGTGGGGGGAACACAGATACGCAGTATTTT
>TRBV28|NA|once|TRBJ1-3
CASSFDSLSGNTIYF
TGTGCCAGCAGTTTTGACAGCCTCTCTGGAAACACCATATATTTT
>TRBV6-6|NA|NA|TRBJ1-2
CASSYSRDSAPYTF
TGTGCCAGCAGTTACTCACGGGACTCCGCCCCCTACACCTTC
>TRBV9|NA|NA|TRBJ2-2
CASSVEGAGEDTGELFF
TGTGCCAGCAGCGTAGAGGGGGCGGGAGAGGACACCGGGGAGCTGTTTTTT
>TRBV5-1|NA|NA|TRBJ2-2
CASSVGARNTGELFF
TGCGCCAGCAGCGTAGGGGCTAGGAACACCGGGGAGCTGTTTTTT
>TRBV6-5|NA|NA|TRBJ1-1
CASQRGDTEAFF
TGTGCCAGCCAGAGGGGGGACACTGAAGCTTTCTTT
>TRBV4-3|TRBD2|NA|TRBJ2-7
CASSQDGTSGGYEQYF
TGCGCCAGCAGCCAAGATGGGACTAGCGGGGGGTACGAGCAGTACTTC
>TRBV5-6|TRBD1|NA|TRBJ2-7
CASSPGTGAYEQYF
TGTGCCAGCAGTCCCGGGACAGGGGCCTACGAGCAGTACTTC
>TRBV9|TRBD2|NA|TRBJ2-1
CASSVVGSGGFYNEQFF
TGTGCCAGCAGCGTAGTTGGTAGCGGGGGGTTCTACAATGAGCAGTTCTTC
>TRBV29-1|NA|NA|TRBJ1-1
CSVQYLVTEAFF
TGCAGCGTTCAGTACCTGGTCACTGAAGCTTTCTTT
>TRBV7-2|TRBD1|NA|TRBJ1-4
CASSLAPGQAYNEKLFF
TGTGCCAGCAGCTTAGCCCCGGGACAGGCCTATAATGAAAAACTGTTTTTT
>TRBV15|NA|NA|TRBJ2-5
CATSRTQETQYF
TGTGCCACCAGCAGGACCCAAGAGACCCAGTACTTC
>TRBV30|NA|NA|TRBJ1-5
CAWSPGYGQPQHF
TGTGCCTGGAGTCCAGGGTACGGTCAGCCCCAGCATTTT
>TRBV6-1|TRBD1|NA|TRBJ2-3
CATREFYVRTGVTDTQYF
TGTGCCACCCGTGAATTCTATGTACGGACAGGAGTCACAGATACGCAGTATTTT
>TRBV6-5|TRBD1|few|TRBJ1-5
CASRVDRGVSQPQHF
TGTGCCAGCAGAGTGGACAGGGGGGTAAGTCAGCCCCAGCATTTT
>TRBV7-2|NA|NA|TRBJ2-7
CASSFAGQYPFF
TGTGCCAGCAGCTTTGCGGGACAGTACCCGTTCTTC
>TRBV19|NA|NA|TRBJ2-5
CASSIGRQQETQYF
TGTGCCAGTAGTATAGGTAGACAGCAAGAGACCCAGTACTTC
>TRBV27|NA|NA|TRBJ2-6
CASSSPGRVGTSGANVLTF
TGTGCCAGCAGTTCCCCGGGCAGGGTAGGAACCTCTGGGGCCAACGTCCTGACTTTC
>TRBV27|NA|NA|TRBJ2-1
CASSPRRTVQNEQFF
TGTGCCAGCAGTCCGCGGAGGACAGTACAAAATGAGCAGTTCTTC
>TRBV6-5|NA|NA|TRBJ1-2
CATRGNYGYTF
TGTGCCACCAGGGGTAACTATGGCTACACCTTC
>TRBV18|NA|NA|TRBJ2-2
CASPGLGGTGELFF
TGTGCCAGCCCGGGCCTCGGGGGCACCGGGGAGCTGTTTTTT
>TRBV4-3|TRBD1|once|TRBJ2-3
CASSQDVGQISTDTQYF
TGCGCCAGCAGCCAGGACGTGGGACAGATTAGCACAGATACGCAGTATTTT
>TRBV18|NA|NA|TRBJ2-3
CASSPPTGARTDTQYF
TGTGCCAGCTCACCACCGACAGGCGCTCGCACAGATACGCAGTATTTT
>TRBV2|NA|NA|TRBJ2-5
CASREGRQETQYF
TGTGCCAGCAGGGAGGGCAGACAAGAGACCCAGTACTTC
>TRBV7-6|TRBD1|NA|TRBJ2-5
CTNRDRSQETQYF
TGTACCAACCGGGACAGGTCGCAAGAGACCCAGTACTTC
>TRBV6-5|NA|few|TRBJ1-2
CASWGGGYGYTF
TGTGCCAGCTGGGGGGGTGGGTATGGCTACACCTTC
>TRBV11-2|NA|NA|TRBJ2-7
CASSPDGIISYEQYF
TGTGCCAGCAGCCCCGACGGGATTATCTCCTACGAGCAGTACTTC
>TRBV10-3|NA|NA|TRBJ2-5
CAISVTGEETQYF
TGTGCCATCAGTGTCACAGGTGAAGAGACCCAGTACTTC
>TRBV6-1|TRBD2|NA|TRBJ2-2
CASSENGGANTGELFF
TGTGCCAGCAGCGAAAATGGGGGGGCGAACACCGGGGAGCTGTTTTTT
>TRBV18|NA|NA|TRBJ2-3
CASSRYTDTQYF
TGTGCCAGCTCTCGTTACACAGATACGCAGTATTTT
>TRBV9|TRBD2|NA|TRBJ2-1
CASSVGPSGGDNEQFF
TGTGCCAGCAGCGTAGGACCCAGCGGGGGGGACAATGAGCAGTTCTTC
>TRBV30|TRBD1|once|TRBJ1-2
CAWTRGGQNFYGYTF
TGTGCCTGGACTAGGGGGGGACAGAACTTCTATGGCTACACCTTC
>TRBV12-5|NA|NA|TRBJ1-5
CASGPGAGSSFGNQPQHF
TGTGCTAGTGGCCCCGGGGCAGGTTCCTCCTTTGGCAATCAGCCCCAGCATTTT
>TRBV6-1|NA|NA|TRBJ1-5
CASSSSQGQPQHF
TGTGCCAGCAGTAGCTCCCAGGGACAGCCCCAGCATTTT
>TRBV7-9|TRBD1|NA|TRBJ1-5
CASSFGQGSNQPQHF
TGTGCCAGCAGCTTCGGACAGGGCAGCAATCAGCCCCAGCATTTT
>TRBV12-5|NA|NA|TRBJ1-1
CASGLEPNTEAFF
TGTGCTAGTGGCCTAGAGCCGAACACTGAAGCTTTCTTT
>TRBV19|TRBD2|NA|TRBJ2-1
CASSTSGGPYNEQFF
TGTGCCAGTAGTACTAGCGGCGGCCCCTACAATGAGCAGTTCTTC
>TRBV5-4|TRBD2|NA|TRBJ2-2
CASSTSSGGWAGELFF
TGTGCCAGCAGCACCTCCAGCGGGGGTTGGGCCGGGGAGCTGTTTTTT
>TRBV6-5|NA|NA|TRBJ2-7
CASRRGQTYEQYF
TGTGCCAGCAGACGCGGACAGACCTACGAGCAGTACTTC
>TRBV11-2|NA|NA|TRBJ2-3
CASSLATTDTQYF
TGTGCCAGCAGCTTAGCCACCACAGATACGCAGTATTTT
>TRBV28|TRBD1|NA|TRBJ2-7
CASSASQGAYEQYF
TGTGCCAGCAGTGCCTCACAGGGGGCCTACGAGCAGTACTTC